This TCR beta chain was recorded in a study of shared clonotypes between healthy human individuals. Findings of the study overall: A handful of donors shared 5% to 5.5% of their naive CD4 clonotypes.

Splitting of CD4+ cells produced CD45RA+ naive and CD45RA-negative memory subsets. In the authors' workflow: ImmunoSEQ junction-only sequences lacked quality scores, so their filtering differed. Profiled with immunoSEQ multiplex PCR; TCRdb holds only in-frame clones, not every one. From that table come the V and J calls and clone size; the DNA was used to work out D and trimming. This sample has a few million clones, with just over 90% found just once. This CDR3 is built from 14 residues. Germline trimming cut 1 base from V and 9 bases from J; bases unmatched to any gene: 5. Germline CDR1 reads SGHTA; CDR2 reads FQGTGA. In regard to this clone: Its antigen remains unidentified.

The sequence derives from a man aged 18 to 29 in good health. Specimen: naive CD4+ T cells sorted from blood. Subset defined: CD45RA+ positively selected. The gene calls are TRBV7-3 and TRBJ2-1; TRBD2 matches 8 bases. The CDR3: CASSLRASGSEQFF. The CDR3 region has the DNA TGTGCCAGCAGCTTAAGGGCTAGCGGGTCTGAGCAGTTCTTC. Full variable domain (remainder filled in from reference TRBV7-3 and TRBJ2-1): GAGVSQTPSNKVTEKGKYVELRCDPISGHTALYWYRQSLGQGPEFLIYFQGTGAADDSGLPNDRFFAVRPEGSVSTLKIQRTERGDSAVYLCASSLRASGSEQFFGPGTRLTVL.